This T cell receptor beta chain emerged from a study of T-cell memory formation after mild COVID-19. About the research overall: Largely donor-specific TCR clusters were found. Study conclusions and caveats: CD4+ contracting clones were found mainly in CM and EM, and CD8+ ones in EMRA.

MiXCR, applied by TCRdb to the 5' RACE reads, yields one record per CDR3 protein. The table lists 350,000 to 500,000 distinct CDR3 sequences, under 20% of them singletons. This clonotype occurred a few times. Its specificity is unknown. The CDR3 is made up of 15 amino acids. From germline, CDR1 is MNHEY and CDR2 SMNVEV (reference sequence). Trimming shortened V by 1 base and J by 5 bases, and 11 bases separated the two germline ends. This sequence was found in a man aged 18 to 29 who had mild COVID-19 (a few samples of this study predate the infection). Cell type and time point are not known. The sequencing input was PBMCs or a T cell subset sorted from them (not recorded which). The gene calls are TRBV27 and TRBJ2-2; the D gene could be TRBD1 or TRBD2 (5 bases each). The CDR3 DNA sequence: TGTGCCAGCAGTTTATACCCAGAGGGGACCGGGGAGCTGTTTTTT. It is translated as CASSLYPEGTGELFF.